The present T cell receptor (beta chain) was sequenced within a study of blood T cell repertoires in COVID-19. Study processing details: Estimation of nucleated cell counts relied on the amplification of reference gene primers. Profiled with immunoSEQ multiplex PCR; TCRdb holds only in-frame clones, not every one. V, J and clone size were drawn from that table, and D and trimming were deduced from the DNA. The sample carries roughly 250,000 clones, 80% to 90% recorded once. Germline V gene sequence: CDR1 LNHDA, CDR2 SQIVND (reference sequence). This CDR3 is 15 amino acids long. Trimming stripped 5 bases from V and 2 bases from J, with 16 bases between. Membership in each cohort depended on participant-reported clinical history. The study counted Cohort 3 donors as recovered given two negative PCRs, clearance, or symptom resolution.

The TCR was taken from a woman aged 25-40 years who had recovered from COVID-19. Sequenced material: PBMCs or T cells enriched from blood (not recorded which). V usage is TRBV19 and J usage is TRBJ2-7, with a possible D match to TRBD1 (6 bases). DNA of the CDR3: TGTGCCAGTAGTGCCTCTGACAGGTACCCCTACGAGCAGTACTTC. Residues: CASSASDRYPYEQYF.